The clone carrying this T cell receptor (beta chain) was counted a few times. Its antigen is not known. Amplification targeted TCR beta CDR3 regions from RNA transcripts. During a first-round RT-PCR of the TCR CDR3, the HTBI primer set was used. TCRdb re-called the multiplex PCR reads through MiXCR, storing one row per CDR3 protein. The table lists about 770,000 distinct CDR3 sequences, approximately 19% of them singletons. The record originates from a study of T cells in Graves' hyperthyroidism and ophthalmopathy. Turning to the study itself: Once the initial diagnosis was made, peripheral blood was obtained before any treatment. Study-wide results and caveats: Before onset, by a median of around 6.1 months, the model predicted ophthalmopathy. Among thyroid clonotypes expanded above 0.001, most also appeared in blood.

Newly diagnosed hyperthyroidism patients aged 18 to 65 years had disease lasting under 2 months. Germline loops: CDR1 SEHNR, CDR2 FQNEAQ (reference sequence). The CDR3 has 15 amino acids. V gave up 5 bases and J gave up 5 bases, with 15 bases separating them. This rearrangement joins TRBV7-9 to TRBJ1-4; D possibly corresponds to TRBD1 (6 bases). Sequencing used blood. The sequence came from a woman aged 45 to 65 with Graves' hyperthyroidism that later progressed to Graves' ophthalmopathy. The CDR3 protein is CASSLTGTQNEKLFF. CDR3 nucleotide sequence: TGTGCCAGCAGCCTCACCGGGACACAAAATGAAAAACTGTTTTTT. The full variable domain, with the rest looked up from reference TRBV7-9 and TRBJ1-4, is DTGVSQNPRHKITKRGQNVTFRCDPISEHNRLYWYRQTLGQGPEFLTYFQNEAQLEKSRLLSDRFSAERPKGSFSTLEIQRTEQGDSAMYLCASSLTGTQNEKLFFGSGTQLSVL.